Listed here are 27 T cell receptor beta chains from one sample, sequenced in a study of T cells in localized non-small cell lung cancer. Produced via immunoSEQ multiplex PCR; TCRdb's table is partial and in-frame only. This table has fewer than 95,000 clones, about nine tenths appearing once. The sample consisted of PBMCs, taken before any cancer treatment. The receptors originated from a woman aged 40 to 75 with stage II squamous cell lung carcinoma.

The J gene is TRBJ1-2, the V gene TRBV11-2; 8 nucleotides agree with TRBD1. Trimming cost V 5 bases and J 2 bases; bases outside gene matches: 4. CDR1 and CDR2 (germline): SGHAT, FQNNGV. This CDR3 is built from 14 residues. The CDR3 coding sequence is TGTGCCAGCAGCAAGGACAGGGAAAACTATGGCTACACCTTC. Its protein is CASSKDRENYGYTF.

The rearrangement uses TRBV7-9 and TRBJ1-1; TRBD1 agrees at 8 bases. J lost 1 base, V lost 1 base, and 8 bases had no gene match. This CDR3 comprises 17 residues. The germline V gene has CDR1 SEHNR and CDR2 FQNEAQ (reference sequence). The DNA of the CDR3 is TGTGCCAGCAGCTTAGTGATAGGGACAGGAGAGAACACTGAAGCTTTCTTT. Translated, it gives CASSLVIGTGENTEAFF.

This chain links TRBV11-2 with TRBJ1-3; TRBD1 matches at 8 bases. The CDR3 covers 19 residues. The J segment lost 5 bases and the V segment lost 1 base, leaving 16 bases of the junction unmatched. In germline, CDR1 is SGHAT, CDR2 FQNNGV. CDR3 nucleotides: TGTGCCAGCAGCTTAGGGCTTCCGGGACAGGCCTTTCCCCGAAACACCATATATTTT. Translated, it gives CASSLGLPGQAFPRNTIYF.

This clone was found once. The chain joins TRBV10-3 to TRBJ1-2, with D perhaps matching TRBD1 (5 bases). The ends were cut back, 4 bases at V and 4 bases at J, with 10 bases in the middle. Germline V gene lookup returns CDR1 ENHRY and CDR2 SYGVKD. The CDR3 consists of 13 residues. The DNA of the CDR3 is TGTGCCATCAGTGGGGGCAGAGCCTATGGCTACACCTTC. This translates into CAISGGRAYGYTF.

The CDR3 protein is CASSQLAPSTDTQYF. CDR3 nucleotides: TGCGCCAGCAGCCAGCTAGCACCTTCCACAGATACGCAGTATTTT. The V call is TRBV4-1, the J call TRBJ2-3, with D possibly matching TRBD2 (5 bases). The germline V and J ends were trimmed by 3 bases and 2 bases, with 12 bases remaining between them. This CDR3 has 15 amino acids. The germline V gene has CDR1 MGHRA and CDR2 YSYEKL.

The V and J genes are TRBV28 and TRBJ1-3; TRBD1 might be the D (5 bases). Trimming shortened V by 5 bases and J by 4 bases, and 15 bases separated the two germline ends. From germline, CDR1 is MDHEN and CDR2 SYDVKM. The CDR3 totals 15 residues. The CDR3 loop reads CASSPPRRGGNTIYF. Here the CDR3 DNA reads TGTGCCAGCAGTCCTCCTCGTAGGGGAGGAAACACCATATATTTT.

The rearrangement links TRBV7-8 to TRBJ2-1; 9 bases are shared with TRBD2. Per germline, CDR1 SGHVS and CDR2 FQNEAQ. The CDR3 loop spans 15 amino acids. Trimming removed 1 base from V and 8 bases from J; junction bases left unmatched: 6. The DNA of the CDR3 is TGTGCCAGCAGCTTAGACCCAGCGGGAGGAGATGAGCAGTTCTTC. The encoded protein is CASSLDPAGGDEQFF. The full variable domain, rest sourced from reference TRBV7-8 and TRBJ2-1, is GAGVSQSPRYKVAKRGQDVALRCDPISGHVSLFWYQQALGQGPEFLTYFQNEAQLDKSGLPSDRFFAERPEGSVSTLKIQRTQQEDSAVYLCASSLDPAGGDEQFFGPGTRLTVL.

The V gene is TRBV28, the J gene TRBJ2-5, with a possible D match to TRBD2 (6 bases). Per germline, CDR1 MDHEN and CDR2 SYDVKM. This CDR3 contains 13 residues. V was clipped by 6 bases and J by 4 bases, with 12 bases between them. CDR3 coding DNA: TGTGCCAGCAGCCCCTTCGGGGGAGAGACCCAGTACTTC. Its translation: CASSPFGGETQYF.

The genes are TRBV15 and TRBJ1-3; a weak D match, TRBD1 (5 bases). Trimming stripped 6 bases from V and 0 bases from J, with 18 bases between. Germline loops: CDR1 LNHNV, CDR2 YYDKDF (reference sequence). CDR3 length equals 17 residues. The CDR3 DNA follows: TGTGCCACCAGTAAAACCCACGGGGCCGGCTCTGGAAACACCATATATTTT. Translation: CATSKTHGAGSGNTIYF.

V and J are TRBV19 and TRBJ1-2; 7 nucleotides line up with TRBD1. The trim removed 3 bases at V and 2 bases at J, leaving 9 bases unmatched. CDR3 size: 16 residues. Germline V gene sequence: CDR1 LNHDA, CDR2 SQIVND (reference sequence). CDR3 residues: CASSMVRQGHNYGYTF. The CDR3 DNA sequence: TGTGCCAGTAGTATGGTTCGACAGGGACACAACTATGGCTACACCTTC.

The V gene is TRBV2, the J gene TRBJ1-2; D remains unclear. The CDR3 consists of 13 residues. Looked up from germline, CDR1 is SNHLY and CDR2 is FYNNEI. V was shortened by 5 bases and J by 8 bases, with 15 bases between the two germline ends. CDR3 in amino acids: CASSTGVGLGYTF. In nucleotides, the CDR3 is TGTGCCAGCAGTACCGGTGTCGGGTTGGGCTACACCTTC. Based on the CDR3 plus reference TRBV2 and TRBJ1-2, the full variable domain is EPEVTQTPSHQVTQMGQEVILRCVPISNHLYFYWYRQILGQKVEFLVSFYNNEISEKSEIFDDQFSVERPDGSNFTLKIRSTKLEDSAMYFCASSTGVGLGYTFGSGTRLTVV.

The CDR3 DNA reads as TGTGCCAGCAGCGACAGGGTTCGGGACGAAAAACTGTTTTTT. It encodes CASSDRVRDEKLFF. The chain carries TRBV6-6 and TRBJ1-4, with 7 bases identical to TRBD1. CDR1 and CDR2 (germline): MNHNY, SVGAGI (reference sequence). Trimming took 6 bases from V and 8 from J; bases not matched to a gene: 9. The CDR3 has 14 residues.

V is TRBV18 and J is TRBJ1-1, with D possibly matching TRBD1 (5 bases). The CDR3 is 17 residues long. The germline gives CDR1 KGHSH, CDR2 LQKENI. With 4 bases removed from V and 4 bases from J, the gap between germline ends came to 22 bases. The CDR3 sequence is CASSLLPGPRNGTEAFF. For the CDR3, the DNA is TGTGCCAGCTCACTTCTACCGGGACCGAGGAATGGCACTGAAGCTTTCTTT.

The chain uses TRBV4-1 and TRBJ1-1; weak D call: TRBD1 (5 bases). Germline-derived CDR1 and CDR2 are MGHRA and YSYEKL. The CDR3 runs to 15 residues. V was cut by 7 bases and J by 5 bases, with 20 bases left in between. The CDR3 DNA follows: TGCGCCAGCACGGATCCAGGGTTCCGGGCAACTGAAGCTTTCTTT. This codes for CASTDPGFRATEAFF.

The V gene is TRBV10-2, the J gene TRBJ2-7, with TRBD2 matching 13 bases. Germline V lookup: CDR1 WSHSY, CDR2 SAAADI. The CDR3 runs to 15 residues. With V trimmed by 3 bases and J by 5 bases, 4 bases remained unmatched. CDR3 region: CASSEQTSGRHEQYF. The CDR3, as DNA: TGCGCCAGCAGTGAACAGACTAGCGGGAGGCACGAGCAGTACTTC.

The CDR3 region has the DNA TGTGCCAGCAGCGTAGCGCCCCCCTCATATGGCTACACCTTC. Residues: CASSVAPPSYGYTF. The chain couples TRBV9 to TRBJ1-2; D is unresolved. Germline CDR1 reads SGDLS; CDR2 reads YYNGEE. The CDR3 sequence is 14 residues long. V was clipped by 0 bases and J by 5 bases, with 11 bases between them.

The V call is TRBV7-9, the J call TRBJ2-3; a possible D gene is TRBD2 (6 bases). V gave up 5 bases and J gave up 1 base, with 10 bases separating them. Per the germline V gene, CDR1 is SEHNR and CDR2 is FQNEAQ (reference sequence). The CDR3 extends over 14 amino acids. CDR3 sequence (DNA): TGTGCCAGCAGCCTCTCTAGCGGCACAGATACGCAGTATTTT. It codes for CASSLSSGTDTQYF.

The gene calls are TRBV6-1 and TRBJ1-5; D unresolved. Trimming stripped 1 base from V and 7 bases from J, with 8 bases between. This CDR3 has 13 amino acids. Germline V lookup: CDR1 MNHNS, CDR2 SASEGT. CDR3 in DNA: TGTGCCAGCAGTGAAGGAGGGTACCAGCCCCAGCATTTT. It yields the protein CASSEGGYQPQHF.

The rearrangement links TRBV27 to TRBJ1-1; D is ambiguous. Germline assignment: CDR1 MNHEY and CDR2 SMNVEV (reference sequence). V lost 6 bases and J lost 2, with 13 bases in between. This CDR3 comprises 14 residues. CDR3 amino acids: CASRQRASNTEAFF. Written as DNA, the CDR3 is TGTGCCAGCAGACAAAGGGCCAGCAACACTGAAGCTTTCTTT.

The V call is TRBV5-4, the J call TRBJ2-7; D possibly corresponds to TRBD1 (7 bases). This CDR3 comprises 15 residues. The germline V gene has CDR1 SGHNT and CDR2 YYREEE (reference sequence). V was pared by 4 bases and J by 1 base, with 15 bases between. As DNA, the CDR3 is TGTGCCAGCAGCCCGCCCAGGGGGGCGTCCTACGAGCAGTACTTC. Its protein product is CASSPPRGASYEQYF.

The chain employs TRBV19 and TRBJ2-6, with D perhaps being TRBD1 or TRBD2 (6 bases each). Germline CDR1 and CDR2: LNHDA and SQIVND (reference sequence). The CDR3 totals 18 residues. V dropped 7 bases and J dropped 2 bases, with 21 bases sitting between them. DNA for the CDR3: TGTGCCAGTAAGGAGGGGCCAGGGGTCGGTGCTGGGGCCAACGTCCTGACTTTC. It translates to CASKEGPGVGAGANVLTF. Full variable domain (missing parts from reference TRBV19 and TRBJ2-6): DGGITQSPKYLFRKEGQNVTLSCEQNLNHDAMYWYRQDPGQGLRLIYYSQIVNDFQKGDIAEGYSVSREKKESFPLTVTSAQKNPTAFYLCASKEGPGVGAGANVLTFGAGSRLTVL.

This sequence joins TRBV2 and TRBJ1-1, with D hard to call. Germline V gives CDR1 SNHLY, CDR2 FYNNEI. The CDR3 consists of 13 residues. V dropped 6 bases and J dropped 4 bases, with 12 bases sitting between them. The CDR3 protein is CASRVGFGTEAFF. CDR3 DNA sequence: TGTGCCAGCAGAGTGGGGTTTGGCACTGAAGCTTTCTTT.

This chain joins TRBV2 and TRBJ2-2; 7 positions agree with TRBD1. Losses at the gene ends were 4 bases for V and 10 bases for J; bases not matched to a gene: 12. Germline-derived CDR1 and CDR2 are SNHLY and FYNNEI. The CDR3 runs to 15 residues. DNA for the CDR3: TGTGCCAGCAGTGCGGGACAGCCCTCGGGTGCGGAGCTGTTTTTT. Translated: CASSAGQPSGAELFF.

The chain recombines TRBV5-1 with TRBJ2-1; 8 positions agree with TRBD1. Unmatched junction bases numbered 6, after V lost 2 bases and J lost 5 bases. Germline CDR1 SGHRS, CDR2 YFSETQ. The CDR3 has 15 residues. The CDR3 DNA sequence: TGCGCCAGCAGCTTCCGACAGGGGATAAACAATGAGCAGTTCTTC. It translates to CASSFRQGINNEQFF. The whole variable domain, filled in from reference TRBV5-1 and TRBJ2-1, reads KAGVTQTPRYLIKTRGQQVTLSCSPISGHRSVSWYQQTPGQGLQFLFEYFSETQRNKGNFPGRFSGRQFSNSRSEMNVSTLELGDSALYLCASSFRQGINNEQFFGPGTRLTVL.

The chain links TRBV5-1 to TRBJ2-3, with TRBD2 as a possible D gene (5 bases). The CDR3 sequence is 15 residues long. Germline V gene data show CDR1 as SGHRS and CDR2 as YFSETQ. Trimming left V 5 bases short and J 0 bases short, with 13 bases between. CDR3 sequence reads: CASRLGERSTDTQYF. CDR3 nucleotide sequence: TGCGCCAGCAGGCTGGGTGAGCGGAGCACAGATACGCAGTATTTT.

This clone was detected only once. The chain combines TRBV28 with TRBJ1-1; no definite D call. Trimming cost V 2 bases and J 8 bases, with 9 bases left between them. The CDR3 runs to 12 residues. The germline V gene encodes CDR1 MDHEN and CDR2 SYDVKM. The CDR3 here is CASSLVRYEAFF. Written as DNA, the CDR3 is TGTGCCAGCAGTTTAGTCCGATACGAAGCTTTCTTT.

This chain connects TRBV9 to TRBJ1-2; D not resolved. Germline lookup yields CDR1 SGDLS and CDR2 YYNGEE. Trimming removed 0 bases from V and 5 bases from J, with 11 bases in between. The CDR3 spans 14 residues. The CDR3 sequence is CASSVEGGIYGYTF. For the CDR3, the DNA is TGTGCCAGCAGCGTAGAGGGAGGGATATATGGCTACACCTTC.